These T cell receptor beta chains were read from a single sample in a study of T cells in Graves' hyperthyroidism and ophthalmopathy. TCRdb re-called the multiplex PCR reads with MiXCR, one entry per CDR3 protein. The data show over 350,000 distinct CDR3 sequences, roughly 20% seen once. Sequenced material: blood. The receptors originated from a man aged 18 to 30 with Graves' ophthalmopathy. CDR3s include the opening cysteine and the closing phenylalanine or tryptophan. D genes are given only for firm matches. For some rows the clone size is stated as once, few or many, or as a class when expanded; others skip it.

j_call: TRBJ1-2; v_call: TRBV7-2; d_call: -; clone_size: many; cdr3_nt: TGTGCCAGCAGCTTAGAGAGTACCTATGGCTACACCTTC; cdr3_aa: CASSLESTYGYTF
j_call: TRBJ2-2; v_call: TRBV5-1; d_call: -; clone_size: -; cdr3_nt: TGCGCCAGCAGCGGTGGAGGGCTCGACACCGGGGAGCTGTTTTTT; cdr3_aa: CASSGGGLDTGELFF
j_call: TRBJ2-7; v_call: TRBV14; d_call: -; clone_size: -; cdr3_nt: TGTGCCAGCAGCCAAGAAATAGAACCCTACGAGCAGTACTTC; cdr3_aa: CASSQEIEPYEQYF
j_call: TRBJ1-5; v_call: TRBV5-1; d_call: TRBD1; clone_size: few; cdr3_nt: TGCGCCAGCAGCCCGGGGGGGACAGGGGGCCAGCCCCAGCATTTT; cdr3_aa: CASSPGGTGGQPQHF
j_call: TRBJ2-2; v_call: TRBV9; d_call: TRBD2; clone_size: few; cdr3_nt: TGTGCCAGCAGCGTACCGGCTAGCGGGGGTCCATCAGCCGGGGAGCTGTTTTTT; cdr3_aa: CASSVPASGGPSAGELFF
j_call: TRBJ1-1; v_call: TRBV20-1; d_call: TRBD1; clone_size: few; cdr3_nt: TGCAGTGCCCCGACAGGGCCGGGCACTGAAGCTTTCTTT; cdr3_aa: CSAPTGPGTEAFF
j_call: TRBJ1-4; v_call: TRBV5-1; d_call: -; clone_size: -; cdr3_nt: TGCGCCAGCAGCTTGGGACAGCTTAATGAAAAACTGCTTTTT; cdr3_aa: CASSLGQLNEKLLF
j_call: TRBJ2-3; v_call: TRBV10-3; d_call: TRBD2; clone_size: many; cdr3_nt: TGTGCCACAGACCCGGGACTAGCGGGGGGGAGCACAGATACGCAGTATTTT; cdr3_aa: CATDPGLAGGSTDTQYF
j_call: TRBJ1-4; v_call: TRBV18; d_call: TRBD1; clone_size: many; cdr3_nt: TGTGCCAGCTCACCACGACAGGGAACTAATGAAAAACTGTTTTTT; cdr3_aa: CASSPRQGTNEKLFF
j_call: TRBJ1-1; v_call: TRBV2; d_call: -; clone_size: many; cdr3_nt: TGTGCCAGCAGCCCCCGGCGGGGTTCAATGAGCACTGAAGCTTTCTTT; cdr3_aa: CASSPRRGSMSTEAFF
j_call: TRBJ2-1; v_call: TRBV20-1; d_call: TRBD2; clone_size: many; cdr3_nt: TGCAGTGCTCTAGCGGGGGTGACCTACAATGAGCAGTTCTTC; cdr3_aa: CSALAGVTYNEQFF
j_call: TRBJ2-1; v_call: TRBV7-3; d_call: TRBD2; clone_size: once; cdr3_nt: TGTGCCAGCAGCCACGGGGGGGCCTACAATGAGCAGTTCTTC; cdr3_aa: CASSHGGAYNEQFF
j_call: TRBJ2-7; v_call: TRBV5-1; d_call: TRBD1; clone_size: many; cdr3_nt: TGCGCCAGCAGCAGAGGGACAGGGGGGCCCGGGGGGCCAGGAACGGAGCAGTACTTC; cdr3_aa: CASSRGTGGPGGPGTEQYF
j_call: TRBJ2-1; v_call: TRBV4-2; d_call: TRBD2; clone_size: -; cdr3_nt: TGTGCCAGCAGCCAAGATGAGACTAGCGGGAGTGAGCAGTTCTTC; cdr3_aa: CASSQDETSGSEQFF
j_call: TRBJ1-2; v_call: TRBV6-1; d_call: -; clone_size: many; cdr3_nt: TGTGCCAGCAGAGCGCGAGTCCTACCTGGCTATGGCTACACCTTC; cdr3_aa: CASRARVLPGYGYTF
j_call: TRBJ1-2; v_call: TRBV27; d_call: -; clone_size: -; cdr3_nt: TGTGCCAGCAGTCTCAATTCTAGGGGTTCTGGATATGGCTACACCTTC; cdr3_aa: CASSLNSRGSGYGYTF
j_call: TRBJ2-6; v_call: TRBV9; d_call: TRBD2; clone_size: -; cdr3_nt: TGTGCCAGCAGCGTGGGAGGGTCTGGGGCCAACGTCCTGACTTTC; cdr3_aa: CASSVGGSGANVLTF
j_call: TRBJ2-7; v_call: TRBV24-1; d_call: -; clone_size: -; cdr3_nt: TGTGCCACCAGTGAAGGGTTCGAGCAGTACTTC; cdr3_aa: CATSEGFEQYF
j_call: TRBJ2-1; v_call: TRBV2; d_call: -; clone_size: many; cdr3_nt: TGTGCCAGCAGGGAAGGAACCGACAATGAGCAGTTCTTC; cdr3_aa: CASREGTDNEQFF
j_call: TRBJ2-5; v_call: TRBV7-9; d_call: -; clone_size: many; cdr3_nt: TGTGCCAGCAGCGGGTCTTTGGAGACCCAGTACTTC; cdr3_aa: CASSGSLETQYF
j_call: TRBJ1-6; v_call: TRBV7-9; d_call: TRBD1; clone_size: few; cdr3_nt: TGTGCCGGTTCCCGGCAGGGGGATTCACCCCTCCACTTT; cdr3_aa: CAGSRQGDSPLHF
j_call: TRBJ1-1; v_call: TRBV10-3; d_call: TRBD1; clone_size: many; cdr3_nt: TGTGCCATCAGTGAGACAGGGGAGACTGAAGCTTTCTTT; cdr3_aa: CAISETGETEAFF
j_call: TRBJ2-3; v_call: TRBV7-3; d_call: -; clone_size: -; cdr3_nt: TGTGCCAGCAGCTCCCGGGGCGGGGCCTCCACAGATACGCAGTATTTT; cdr3_aa: CASSSRGGASTDTQYF
j_call: TRBJ1-1; v_call: TRBV9; d_call: -; clone_size: many; cdr3_nt: TGTGCCAGCAGCGGGCGTGCACAGAACACTGAAGCTTTCTTT; cdr3_aa: CASSGRAQNTEAFF
j_call: TRBJ1-2; v_call: TRBV12-3/TRBV12-4; d_call: -; clone_size: many; cdr3_nt: TGTGCCAGCAGTCAAGGCCCCGCTTGGTTTGGCTACACCTTC; cdr3_aa: CASSQGPAWFGYTF
j_call: TRBJ2-1; v_call: TRBV7-3; d_call: TRBD1; clone_size: -; cdr3_nt: TGTGCCAGCAGCTCACAGGGGGCCTACAATGAGCAGCTCTTC; cdr3_aa: CASSSQGAYNEQLF
j_call: TRBJ2-5; v_call: TRBV6-1; d_call: -; clone_size: many; cdr3_nt: TGTGCCAGCAGAAATGCAGGGGCAGAGACCCAGTACTTC; cdr3_aa: CASRNAGAETQYF
j_call: TRBJ2-7; v_call: TRBV6-5; d_call: TRBD1; clone_size: few; cdr3_nt: TGTGCCAGCAGTTACCCAACCGACAGGGGGTGGGAGCAGTACTTC; cdr3_aa: CASSYPTDRGWEQYF
j_call: TRBJ1-2; v_call: TRBV7-2; d_call: -; clone_size: -; cdr3_nt: TGTGCCAGCAGCTTAGTGGCAGGGTCATACGGCTACACCTTC; cdr3_aa: CASSLVAGSYGYTF
j_call: TRBJ2-7; v_call: TRBV10-3; d_call: -; clone_size: -; cdr3_nt: TGTGCCATCAGTGATCTTGGGATCTCCTACGAGCAGTACTTC; cdr3_aa: CAISDLGISYEQYF
j_call: TRBJ1-6; v_call: TRBV6-1; d_call: -; clone_size: many; cdr3_nt: TGTGCCAGCAGTCCACAGGGTCCGGCTAATTCACCCCTCCACTTT; cdr3_aa: CASSPQGPANSPLHF
j_call: TRBJ2-7; v_call: TRBV3-1; d_call: -; clone_size: many; cdr3_nt: TGTGCCAGCAGCTACGCCTACGAGCAGTACTTC; cdr3_aa: CASSYAYEQYF